The 26 T cell receptor beta chains given below trace back to one sample, sequenced in a study of shared clonotypes between healthy human individuals. Using immunoSEQ multiplex PCR, the repertoire was profiled, and TCRdb retains in-frame clones only, with some absent. In the table there are under 600,000 clones, almost 97% of which are singletons. Sequencing was carried out using naive CD4+ T cells sorted from blood. As to subset: CD45RA+ positively selected. Receptor source: a woman in her 30s in good health.

The chain couples TRBV27 to TRBJ2-3; D is unresolved. Trimming took 7 bases from V and 6 from J, leaving 11 bases between them. Germline V lookup: CDR1 MNHEY, CDR2 SMNVEV (reference sequence). The CDR3 is made up of 12 amino acids. The CDR3, as DNA: TGTGCCAGCACCCACCTCGGGGATACGCAGTATTTT. It codes for CASTHLGDTQYF.

V is TRBV28 and J is TRBJ1-5; D is ambiguous. Trimming took off 2 bases at V and 6 bases at J, with 11 bases between the two ends. The CDR3 is 14 residues long. CDR1 is MDHEN and CDR2 is SYDVKM in the germline V gene. The CDR3 bases are TGTGCCAGCAGTTTAAGCATAGGGCCTCAGCCCCAGCATTTT. Amino acid sequence: CASSLSIGPQPQHF.

The chain links TRBV28 to TRBJ2-1, with 7 bases fitting TRBD2. V lost 3 bases, J lost 6 bases, and 14 bases stayed unmatched. Germline CDR1 and CDR2: MDHEN and SYDVKM. CDR3 size: 17 residues. CDR3 sequence: CASSFSWGGGTLNEQFF. The DNA for the CDR3 is TGTGCCAGCAGTTTCTCCTGGGGCGGGGGTACCCTCAATGAGCAGTTCTTC.

The chain carries TRBV11-3 and TRBJ2-7, with D unclear. V lost 3 bases and J lost 0, with 15 bases in between. The CDR3 sequence is 16 residues long. Germline V gives CDR1 SGHNT, CDR2 YENEEA. The DNA for the CDR3 is TGTGCCAGCAGCTTGAATCCCAACGTGGACTCCTACGAGCAGTACTTC. This gives the protein CASSLNPNVDSYEQYF.

CDR3 sequence (DNA): TGTGCCAGCAGCTTATCGAACGGATACCTCTCTGGAAACACCATATATTTT. It translates to CASSLSNGYLSGNTIYF. V and J are TRBV7-9 and TRBJ1-3; D remains unclear. CDR1 is SEHNR, CDR2 FQNEAQ, per germline (reference sequence). Trimming stripped 2 bases from V and 0 bases from J, with 14 bases between. The CDR3 covers 17 residues.

The chain has TRBV5-6 and TRBJ2-5, with TRBD1 identical over 9 bases. Germline values: CDR1 SGHDT, CDR2 YYEEEE. V gave up 2 bases and J gave up 4 bases; unmatched junction bases: 18. This CDR3 is 19 amino acids long. In DNA, the CDR3 is TGTGCCAGCAGCTTATCACCGGGACAGGGCGTAGTGGTGGGAGAGACCCAGTACTTC. It translates to CASSLSPGQGVVVGETQYF.

This clone came up a few times. V gene TRBV28 combines with J gene TRBJ1-5; 7 bases match TRBD1. V lost 6 bases and J lost 8; bases outside the gene matches: 10. The CDR3 consists of 14 residues. The germline V gene has CDR1 MDHEN and CDR2 SYDVKM. The CDR3 nucleotides are TGTGCCAGCAGAAGGACAGGCTCGCGGGAGCCCCAGCATTTT. The encoded protein is CASRRTGSREPQHF. The whole variable domain, filled in from reference TRBV28 and TRBJ1-5, reads DVKVTQSSRYLVKRTGEKVFLECVQDMDHENMFWYRQDPGLGLRLIYFSYDVKMKEKGDIPEGYSVSREKKERFSLILESASTNQTSMYLCASRRTGSREPQHFGDGTRLSIL.

Written as DNA, the CDR3 is TGTGCCAGCCAGACAGATCTAGTCACTGAAGCTTTCTTT. It translates to CASQTDLVTEAFF. The chain links TRBV6-1 to TRBJ1-1; TRBD1 is a possible D gene (5 bases). The germline V gene has CDR1 MNHNS and CDR2 SASEGT. Trimming removed 8 bases at V and 4 bases at J, with 14 bases between. There are 13 residues in the CDR3.

The chain's CDR3 is CASSVGTYNEQFF. The DNA of the CDR3 is TGTGCCAGCAGCGTCGGGACTTACAATGAGCAGTTCTTC. The J gene is TRBJ2-1, the V gene TRBV9; D may be TRBD2 (6 bases). CDR3 length equals 13 residues. The germline V gene encodes CDR1 SGDLS and CDR2 YYNGEE. Trimming took 2 bases from V and 4 from J, leaving 7 bases between them.

This clone was recorded once. The chain recombines TRBV5-1 with TRBJ2-7; the D is unclear. V was trimmed by 0 bases and J by 6 bases, leaving 13 bases between them. Germline V CDR1 and CDR2: SGHRS, YFSETQ. The CDR3 sequence is 14 residues long. The CDR3 sequence is CASSLAVPLSEQYF. The CDR3 DNA follows: TGCGCCAGCAGCTTGGCCGTTCCCCTCTCCGAGCAGTACTTC. The full variable domain, in which reference TRBV5-1 and TRBJ2-7 provide the parts outside the CDR3, is KAGVTQTPRYLIKTRGQQVTLSCSPISGHRSVSWYQQTPGQGLQFLFEYFSETQRNKGNFPGRFSGRQFSNSRSEMNVSTLELGDSALYLCASSLAVPLSEQYFGPGTRLTVT.

The gene calls are TRBV27 and TRBJ2-5; no clear D gene. With 6 bases removed from V and 3 bases from J, the gap between germline ends came to 17 bases. CDR3 length: 15 amino acids. From germline, CDR1 is MNHEY and CDR2 SMNVEV (reference sequence). The DNA for the CDR3 is TGTGCCAGCAGGACTCCCTCTGGAGCGAAAGAGACCCAGTACTTC. Translation: CASRTPSGAKETQYF.

The chain links TRBV11-2 to TRBJ1-1, with no clear D. The CDR3 is 13 amino acids. Trimming pared 5 bases from V and 7 bases from J, leaving 14 bases between. Germline V gene data show CDR1 as SGHAT and CDR2 as FQNNGV. CDR3 region: CASSPYQHIEAFF. CDR3 coding DNA: TGTGCCAGCAGCCCTTATCAACACATTGAAGCTTTCTTT.

This chain uses TRBV7-9 with TRBJ2-1; the D gene is possibly TRBD1 (5 bases). This CDR3 has 16 residues. Trimming took off 2 bases at V and 0 bases at J, with 11 bases between the two ends. Germline CDR1 and CDR2: SEHNR and FQNEAQ (reference sequence). This chain's CDR3 is CASSLRGSSSYNEQFF. The CDR3 DNA is TGTGCCAGCAGCTTAAGGGGTTCGTCCTCCTACAATGAGCAGTTCTTC.

The J gene is TRBJ2-7, the V gene TRBV5-4; D perhaps matches TRBD2 (5 bases). There are 12 residues in the CDR3. The germline CDR1 and CDR2 sequences are SGHNT and YYREEE (reference sequence). With 7 bases removed from V and 5 bases from J, the gap between germline ends came to 13 bases. The CDR3 loop is CASGKRAHEQYF. As DNA, the CDR3 is TGTGCCAGCGGAAAGAGGGCCCACGAGCAGTACTTC.

The chain couples TRBV19 to TRBJ1-2; tentatively, D is TRBD1 (6 bases). The V end lost 3 bases, the J end lost 0 bases, and 8 bases lay between the germline ends. Germline V gene data show CDR1 as LNHDA and CDR2 as SQIVND (reference sequence). The CDR3 is 14 residues long. The CDR3 nucleotides are TGTGCCAGTAGTATCAGGGGTCCTAACTATGGCTACACCTTC. This encodes CASSIRGPNYGYTF.

This clone was seen a handful of times. The genes are TRBV7-9 and TRBJ1-4; D is unclear. Trimming pared 4 bases from V and 0 bases from J, leaving 9 bases between. The length of the CDR3 is 15 residues. Germline-derived CDR1 and CDR2 are SEHNR and FQNEAQ (reference sequence). CDR3 coding DNA: TGTGCCAGCAGCTCCCGGGAGACAACTAATGAAAAACTGTTTTTT. This translates into CASSSRETTNEKLFF. The whole variable domain, filled in from reference TRBV7-9 and TRBJ1-4, reads DTGVSQNPRHKITKRGQNVTFRCDPISEHNRLYWYRQTLGQGPEFLTYFQNEAQLEKSRLLSDRFSAERPKGSFSTLEIQRTEQGDSAMYLCASSSRETTNEKLFFGSGTQLSVL.

The V call is TRBV19, the J call TRBJ2-7, with a weak D call TRBD2 (5 bases). CDR3 size: 14 residues. Trimming shortened V by 3 bases and J by 3 bases, and 12 bases separated the two germline ends. Germline V CDR1 and CDR2: LNHDA, SQIVND (reference sequence). CDR3 amino acids: CASSIPGMYYEQYF. In nucleotides, the CDR3 is TGTGCCAGTAGTATCCCGGGGATGTACTACGAGCAGTACTTC.

The rearrangement links TRBV7-6 to TRBJ1-4; D gene ambiguous. V lost 3 bases and J lost 5, with 4 bases in between. The length of the CDR3 is 12 residues. The germline gives CDR1 SGHVS, CDR2 FNYEAQ. For the CDR3, the DNA is TGTGCCAGCAGCTTCATCAATGAAAAACTGTTTTTT. Amino acids: CASSFINEKLFF.

V gene TRBV4-2 combines with J gene TRBJ2-5, with TRBD2 as a possible D gene (6 bases). V was cut by 0 bases and J by 5 bases, with 16 bases left in between. Germline loops: CDR1 LGHNA, CDR2 YNFKEQ. The CDR3 runs 16 residues. The CDR3 bases are TGTGCCAGCAGCCAAGAACTTGCGGGACGGGGGGAGACCCAGTACTTC. Translation: CASSQELAGRGETQYF.

The CDR3 DNA reads as TGTGCCAGCAGTTCCGCGGGACGGATCTCTGGAAACACCATATATTTT. Protein: CASSSAGRISGNTIYF. This rearrangement joins TRBV6-5 to TRBJ1-3; tentative D call: TRBD1 (5 bases). This CDR3 has 16 amino acids. The V end was cut by 4 bases, the J end by 0 bases, with 13 bases between. CDR1 and CDR2 from the germline V gene are MNHEY and SVGAGI.

J is TRBJ2-7 and V is TRBV6-9; the D is unclear. V lost 0 bases to trimming and J lost 3 bases, with 24 bases between them. CDR1 and CDR2 (germline): MNHGY, SVAAGI. The CDR3 runs to 19 residues. CDR3 in amino acids: CASSYSGPSSETPDYEQYF. CDR3 DNA: TGTGCCAGCAGTTATTCGGGCCCCTCGTCAGAGACTCCGGACTACGAGCAGTACTTC.

The chain couples TRBV2 to TRBJ2-5, with a tentative D call TRBD2 (5 bases). Near its end, the DNA agrees better with TRBJ2-7, so the J call may be wrong. CDR3 length equals 11 residues. CDR1 and CDR2 from the germline V gene are SNHLY and FYNNEI. CDR3 amino acids: CASSPGFEQYF. As DNA, the CDR3 is TGTGCCAGCAGTCCGGGGTTCGAGCAGTACTTC.

The rearrangement joins TRBV6-4 to TRBJ2-7, with a tentative D call TRBD2 (6 bases). The CDR3 is 16 amino acids. V gave up 4 bases and J gave up 0 bases, with 16 bases separating them. Looked up from germline, CDR1 is MRHNA and CDR2 is SNTAGT. The CDR3 bases are TGTGCCAGCAGTGGGGTTGGGGACTCACACTCCTACGAGCAGTACTTC. Residues: CASSGVGDSHSYEQYF.

This clone was seen just once. The chain is built from TRBV5-6 and TRBJ1-2, with D possibly matching TRBD1 (6 bases). CDR3 length: 15 residues. Germline CDR1 SGHDT, CDR2 YYEEEE. The V and J ends lost 2 bases and 5 bases respectively, with 16 bases between them. The chain's CDR3 is CASSLDATGFYGYTF. The CDR3 DNA is TGTGCCAGCAGCTTAGACGCTACAGGGTTTTATGGCTACACCTTC.

The rearrangement links TRBV5-1 to TRBJ1-1; 8 bases line up with TRBD1. Germline values: CDR1 SGHRS, CDR2 YFSETQ. Trimming removed 3 bases from V and 4 bases from J; junction bases left unmatched: 8. The CDR3 totals 15 residues. The CDR3 nucleotides read TGCGCCAGCAGCTCAGGACAGGGATGGGGCACTGAAGCTTTCTTT. Translation: CASSSGQGWGTEAFF.

The V call is TRBV6-4, the J call TRBJ1-5, with a tentative D call TRBD1 (6 bases). Trimming took off 10 bases at V and 7 bases at J, with 17 bases between the two ends. Germline assignment: CDR1 MRHNA and CDR2 SNTAGT. The CDR3 is made up of 13 amino acids. The CDR3 DNA reads TGTGCCAATATTCCAGGGGTAGGACAGCCCCAGCATTTT. As protein: CANIPGVGQPQHF.